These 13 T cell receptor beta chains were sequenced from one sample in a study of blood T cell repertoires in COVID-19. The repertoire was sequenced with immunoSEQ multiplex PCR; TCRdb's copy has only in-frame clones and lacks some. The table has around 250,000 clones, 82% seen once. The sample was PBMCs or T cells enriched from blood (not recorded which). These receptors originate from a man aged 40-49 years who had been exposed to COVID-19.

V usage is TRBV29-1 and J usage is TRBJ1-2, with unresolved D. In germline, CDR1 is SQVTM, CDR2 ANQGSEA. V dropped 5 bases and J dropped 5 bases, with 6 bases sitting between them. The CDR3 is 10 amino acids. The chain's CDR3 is CSVLLYGYTF. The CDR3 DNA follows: TGCAGCGTTCTTCTTTATGGCTACACCTTC.

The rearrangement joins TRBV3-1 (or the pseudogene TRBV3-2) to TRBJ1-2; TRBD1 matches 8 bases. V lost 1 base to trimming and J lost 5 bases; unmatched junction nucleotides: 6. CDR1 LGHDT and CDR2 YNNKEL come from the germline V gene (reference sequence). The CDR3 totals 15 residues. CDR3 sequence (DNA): TGTGCCAGCAGCCAAGGGACAGGGAGGGGGTATGGCTACACCTTC. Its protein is CASSQGTGRGYGYTF.

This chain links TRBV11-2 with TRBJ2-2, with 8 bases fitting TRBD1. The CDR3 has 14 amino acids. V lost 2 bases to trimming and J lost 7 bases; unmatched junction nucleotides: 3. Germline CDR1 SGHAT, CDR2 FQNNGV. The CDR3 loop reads CASSLNRGDGELFF. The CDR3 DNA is TGTGCCAGCAGCTTAAACAGGGGGGACGGGGAGCTGTTTTTT. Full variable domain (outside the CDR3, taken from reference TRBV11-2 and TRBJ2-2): EAGVAQSPRYKIIEKRQSVAFWCNPISGHATLYWYQQILGQGPKLLIQFQNNGVVDDSQLPKDRFSAERLKGVDSTLKIQPAKLEDSAVYLCASSLNRGDGELFFGEGSRLTVL.

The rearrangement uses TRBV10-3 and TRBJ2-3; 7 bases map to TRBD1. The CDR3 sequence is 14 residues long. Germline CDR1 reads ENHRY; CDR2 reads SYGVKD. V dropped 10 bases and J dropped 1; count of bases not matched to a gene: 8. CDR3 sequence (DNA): TGTGCCACAACACAGGGGACCGGCACAGATACGCAGTATTTT. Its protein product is CATTQGTGTDTQYF.

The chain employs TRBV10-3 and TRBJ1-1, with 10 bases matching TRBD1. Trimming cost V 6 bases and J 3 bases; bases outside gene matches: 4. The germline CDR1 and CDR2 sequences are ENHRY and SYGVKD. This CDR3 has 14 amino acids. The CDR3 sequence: CAIRTGTGDTEAFF. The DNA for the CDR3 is TGTGCCATCAGGACCGGGACAGGGGACACTGAAGCTTTCTTT.

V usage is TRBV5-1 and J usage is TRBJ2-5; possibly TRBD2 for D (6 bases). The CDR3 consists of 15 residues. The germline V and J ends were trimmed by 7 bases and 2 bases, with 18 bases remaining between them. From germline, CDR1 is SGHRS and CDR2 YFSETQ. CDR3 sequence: CASSSGGSGQETQYF. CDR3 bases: TGCGCCAGCTCAAGTGGAGGGTCTGGGCAAGAGACCCAGTACTTC.

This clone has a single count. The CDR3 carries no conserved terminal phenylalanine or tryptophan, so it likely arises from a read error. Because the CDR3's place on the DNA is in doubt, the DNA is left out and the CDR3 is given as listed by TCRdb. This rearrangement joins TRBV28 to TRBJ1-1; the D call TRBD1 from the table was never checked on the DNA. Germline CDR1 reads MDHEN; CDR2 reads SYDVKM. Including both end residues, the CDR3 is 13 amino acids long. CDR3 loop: CASSVEDRGPLFL.

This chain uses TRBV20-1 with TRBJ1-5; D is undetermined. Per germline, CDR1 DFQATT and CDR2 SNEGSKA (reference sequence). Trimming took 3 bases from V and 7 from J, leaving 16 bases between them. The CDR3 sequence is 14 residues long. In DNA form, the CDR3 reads TGCAGTGCTAGTTTCCCAGGAGGTGGACAGCCCCAGCATTTT. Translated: CSASFPGGGQPQHF.

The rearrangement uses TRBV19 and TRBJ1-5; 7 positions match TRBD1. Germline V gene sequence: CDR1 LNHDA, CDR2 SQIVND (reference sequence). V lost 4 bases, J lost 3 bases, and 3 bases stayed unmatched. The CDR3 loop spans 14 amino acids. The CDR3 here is CASSKGQTNQPQHF. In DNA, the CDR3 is TGTGCCAGTAGTAAGGGACAGACCAATCAGCCCCAGCATTTT. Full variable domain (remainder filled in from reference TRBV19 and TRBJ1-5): DGGITQSPKYLFRKEGQNVTLSCEQNLNHDAMYWYRQDPGQGLRLIYYSQIVNDFQKGDIAEGYSVSREKKESFPLTVTSAQKNPTAFYLCASSKGQTNQPQHFGDGTRLSIL.

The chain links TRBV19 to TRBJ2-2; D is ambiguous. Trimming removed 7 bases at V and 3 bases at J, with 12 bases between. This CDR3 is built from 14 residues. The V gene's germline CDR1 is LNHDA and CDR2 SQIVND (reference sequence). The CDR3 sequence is CASTRRGYTGELFF. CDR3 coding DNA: TGTGCCAGTACCCGACGCGGCTACACCGGGGAGCTGTTTTTT. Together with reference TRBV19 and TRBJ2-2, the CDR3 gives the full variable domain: DGGITQSPKYLFRKEGQNVTLSCEQNLNHDAMYWYRQDPGQGLRLIYYSQIVNDFQKGDIAEGYSVSREKKESFPLTVTSAQKNPTAFYLCASTRRGYTGELFFGEGSRLTVL.

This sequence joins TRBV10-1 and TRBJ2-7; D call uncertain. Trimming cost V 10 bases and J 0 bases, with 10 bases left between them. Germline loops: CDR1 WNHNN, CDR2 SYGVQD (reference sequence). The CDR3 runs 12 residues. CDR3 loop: CATGPSSYEQYF. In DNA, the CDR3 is TGCGCCACCGGTCCGAGCTCCTACGAGCAGTACTTC.

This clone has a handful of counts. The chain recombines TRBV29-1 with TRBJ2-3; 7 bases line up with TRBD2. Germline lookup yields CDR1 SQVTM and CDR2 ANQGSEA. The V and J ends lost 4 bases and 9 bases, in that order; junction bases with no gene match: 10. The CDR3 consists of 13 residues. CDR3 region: CSVAAGWEGTQYF. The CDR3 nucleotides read TGCAGCGTTGCAGCGGGCTGGGAGGGGACGCAGTATTTT.

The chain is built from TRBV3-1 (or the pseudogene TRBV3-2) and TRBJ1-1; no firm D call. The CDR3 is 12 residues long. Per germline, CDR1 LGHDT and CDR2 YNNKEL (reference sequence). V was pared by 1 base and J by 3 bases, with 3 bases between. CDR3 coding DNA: TGTGCCAGCAGCCAAGGGCACACTGAAGCTTTCTTT. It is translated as CASSQGHTEAFF.